A selection of T cell receptor beta chains follows, all from one sample in a study of blood T cell repertoires in COVID-19. Data came from immunoSEQ multiplex PCR; TCRdb stores just in-frame clones and leaves some out. The table has around 170,000 clones, around two thirds seen once. The sample consisted of peripheral blood. The receptors shown here come from an elderly woman with acute or convalescent COVID-19. Both conserved end residues are trimmed from each CDR3. Each record gives: J gene, D gene, V gene, clone size, CDR3 protein. A D gene is named only where the DNA matches it firmly. The size of a clone is reported for some rows only, either as once, few or many, or as a class for expanded clones.

j_call: TRBJ2-7
d_call: .
v_call: TRBV10-3
clone_size: .
cdr3_aa: AIRQGGGGEQY

j_call: TRBJ1-1
d_call: .
v_call: TRBV11-1
clone_size: .
cdr3_aa: ASSLRNTEAF

j_call: TRBJ2-7
d_call: TRBD1
v_call: TRBV5-1
clone_size: .
cdr3_aa: ASSLGTGVDEQY

j_call: TRBJ1-1
d_call: .
v_call: TRBV5-1
clone_size: .
cdr3_aa: ASSPRSLRGTRELNTEAF

j_call: TRBJ1-2
d_call: .
v_call: TRBV5-1
clone_size: .
cdr3_aa: ASSAGPEVDGYT

j_call: TRBJ2-7
d_call: TRBD1
v_call: TRBV7-9
clone_size: .
cdr3_aa: ASSQLTGTYEQY

j_call: TRBJ2-7
d_call: TRBD1
v_call: TRBV7-2
clone_size: .
cdr3_aa: ASSFSTGNYEQY

j_call: TRBJ2-1
d_call: TRBD1
v_call: TRBV5-8
clone_size: .
cdr3_aa: ASSHDRASSYNEQF

j_call: TRBJ2-2
d_call: TRBD1
v_call: TRBV30
clone_size: .
cdr3_aa: AWKASGTGLTGELF

j_call: TRBJ2-2
d_call: .
v_call: TRBV6-4
clone_size: .
cdr3_aa: ASRAGNTGELF

j_call: TRBJ2-1
d_call: .
v_call: TRBV28
clone_size: once
cdr3_aa: ASRYLGGYNEQF

j_call: TRBJ1-3
d_call: .
v_call: TRBV18
clone_size: once
cdr3_aa: ASSPISPRSSGNTIY

j_call: TRBJ2-5
d_call: TRBD1
v_call: TRBV4-2
clone_size: .
cdr3_aa: ASSQAVRAGGQETQY

j_call: TRBJ2-1
d_call: .
v_call: TRBV5-1
clone_size: .
cdr3_aa: ASSQKESSYNEQF

j_call: TRBJ1-1
d_call: .
v_call: TRBV30
clone_size: .
cdr3_aa: AWSVQVFGTEAF

j_call: TRBJ1-6
d_call: TRBD1
v_call: TRBV28
clone_size: .
cdr3_aa: ASSPPDRASPLH

j_call: TRBJ1-1
d_call: TRBD1
v_call: TRBV4-2
clone_size: .
cdr3_aa: ASSQGDRDTEAF

j_call: TRBJ1-5
d_call: .
v_call: TRBV21-1
clone_size: .
cdr3_aa: ASRGAADSNQPQH

j_call: TRBJ2-1
d_call: .
v_call: TRBV9
clone_size: .
cdr3_aa: ASTPSGVSYNEQF

j_call: TRBJ2-7
d_call: TRBD1
v_call: TRBV30
clone_size: .
cdr3_aa: AWSTGAYEQY

j_call: TRBJ2-6
d_call: .
v_call: TRBV24-1
clone_size: .
cdr3_aa: ATSDSSNVLT

j_call: TRBJ2-1
d_call: TRBD2
v_call: TRBV25-1
clone_size: .
cdr3_aa: ASRTSGSDEQF

j_call: TRBJ2-7
d_call: TRBD2
v_call: TRBV11-1
clone_size: .
cdr3_aa: ASSLRLAGVEQY

j_call: TRBJ2-6
d_call: .
v_call: TRBV3-1/TRBV3-2
clone_size: once
cdr3_aa: ASSQESRAGANVLT

j_call: TRBJ1-1
d_call: TRBD1
v_call: TRBV6-5
clone_size: .
cdr3_aa: ASSHSKAGGDTEAF

j_call: TRBJ2-2
d_call: TRBD2
v_call: TRBV18
clone_size: few
cdr3_aa: ASSPIAGELTGELF

j_call: TRBJ2-1
d_call: .
v_call: TRBV4-3
clone_size: once
cdr3_aa: ASSLSRYNEQF

j_call: TRBJ1-2
d_call: TRBD1
v_call: TRBV5-6
clone_size: .
cdr3_aa: ASSLLTGGINYGYT

j_call: TRBJ2-7
d_call: .
v_call: TRBV5-1
clone_size: .
cdr3_aa: ASSSNRDTGRAEQY

j_call: TRBJ2-3
d_call: TRBD1
v_call: TRBV29-1
clone_size: .
cdr3_aa: SAWGQGSTDTQY

j_call: TRBJ1-5
d_call: .
v_call: TRBV28
clone_size: .
cdr3_aa: ASSFGGGRQPQH

j_call: TRBJ1-4
d_call: .
v_call: TRBV6-5
clone_size: .
cdr3_aa: AIRGAAGNEKLF

j_call: TRBJ1-1
d_call: .
v_call: TRBV28
clone_size: .
cdr3_aa: ASSLSGITEAF

j_call: TRBJ1-2
d_call: TRBD1
v_call: TRBV30
clone_size: .
cdr3_aa: AWTRTGYGYT

j_call: TRBJ2-7
d_call: TRBD2
v_call: TRBV19
clone_size: .
cdr3_aa: ASSPSGGSSYEQY

j_call: TRBJ1-5
d_call: TRBD1
v_call: TRBV5-6
clone_size: .
cdr3_aa: ASSLSTGNSNQPQH

j_call: TRBJ2-7
d_call: TRBD1
v_call: TRBV20-1
clone_size: .
cdr3_aa: SASGTGSSYEQY

j_call: TRBJ2-3
d_call: TRBD2
v_call: TRBV27
clone_size: .
cdr3_aa: ASRLAGRTDTQY

j_call: TRBJ2-7
d_call: TRBD2
v_call: TRBV9
clone_size: .
cdr3_aa: ASTGIAGEQY

j_call: TRBJ2-3
d_call: .
v_call: TRBV4-2
clone_size: .
cdr3_aa: ASSPRTRSTDTQY

j_call: TRBJ1-2
d_call: TRBD1
v_call: TRBV6-5
clone_size: .
cdr3_aa: ASSSGTGVLDGYT

j_call: TRBJ2-7
d_call: TRBD1
v_call: TRBV19
clone_size: few
cdr3_aa: ASSRTGVGEQY

j_call: TRBJ1-2
d_call: .
v_call: TRBV6-5
clone_size: once
cdr3_aa: ASTQLLTGDYGYT

j_call: TRBJ1-5
d_call: TRBD1
v_call: TRBV2
clone_size: .
cdr3_aa: ASTATGIYQPQH

j_call: TRBJ1-2
d_call: TRBD1
v_call: TRBV6-5
clone_size: once
cdr3_aa: ASSYTGTGESGYT

j_call: TRBJ1-4
d_call: .
v_call: TRBV5-1
clone_size: .
cdr3_aa: ASRQTVGAANEKLF

j_call: TRBJ2-7
d_call: TRBD1
v_call: TRBV28
clone_size: .
cdr3_aa: ASRRTGVLLYEQY

j_call: TRBJ2-4
d_call: TRBD2
v_call: TRBV28
clone_size: .
cdr3_aa: ASSSLSGSKAKNIQY

j_call: TRBJ2-4
d_call: .
v_call: TRBV19
clone_size: .
cdr3_aa: ASSIDGQALMNIQY

j_call: TRBJ1-2
d_call: TRBD1
v_call: TRBV28
clone_size: once
cdr3_aa: ASSFPFAHRGAGYT

j_call: TRBJ2-1
d_call: TRBD2
v_call: TRBV5-4
clone_size: .
cdr3_aa: ASSYPPGLGSVEQF

j_call: TRBJ2-7
d_call: TRBD2
v_call: TRBV12-3/TRBV12-4
clone_size: .
cdr3_aa: ASSLGGGFEQY

j_call: TRBJ2-5
d_call: .
v_call: TRBV2
clone_size: .
cdr3_aa: ASLKARIETQY